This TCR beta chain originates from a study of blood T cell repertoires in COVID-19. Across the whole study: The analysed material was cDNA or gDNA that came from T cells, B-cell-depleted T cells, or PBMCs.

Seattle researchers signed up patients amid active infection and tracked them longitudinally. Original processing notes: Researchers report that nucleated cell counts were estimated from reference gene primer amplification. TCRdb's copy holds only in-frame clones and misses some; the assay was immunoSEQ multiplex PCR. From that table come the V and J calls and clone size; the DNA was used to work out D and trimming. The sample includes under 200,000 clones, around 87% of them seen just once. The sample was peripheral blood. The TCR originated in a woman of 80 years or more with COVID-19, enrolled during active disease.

CDR3 residues: CASSGETEAFF. DNA for the CDR3: TGTGCCAGCTCAGGGGAGACTGAAGCTTTCTTT. The chain links TRBV28 to TRBJ1-1; a weak D match, TRBD1 (6 bases). This CDR3 is built from 11 residues. CDR1 and CDR2 from the germline V gene are MDHEN and SYDVKM. With 8 bases removed from V and 5 bases from J, the gap between germline ends came to 9 bases.